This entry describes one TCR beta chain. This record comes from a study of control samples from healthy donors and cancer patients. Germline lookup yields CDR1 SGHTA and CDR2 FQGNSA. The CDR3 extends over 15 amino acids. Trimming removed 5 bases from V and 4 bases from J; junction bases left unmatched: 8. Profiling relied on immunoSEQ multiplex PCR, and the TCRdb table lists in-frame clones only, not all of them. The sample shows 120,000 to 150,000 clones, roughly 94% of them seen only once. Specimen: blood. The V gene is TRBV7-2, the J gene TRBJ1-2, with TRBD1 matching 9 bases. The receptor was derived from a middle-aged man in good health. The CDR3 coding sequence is TGTGCCAGCAGCCCCGGGACAGGGATGAGCTATGGCTACACCTTC. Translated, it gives CASSPGTGMSYGYTF.